Below, 10 T cell receptor beta chains from the same sample are listed, as sequenced in a study of T cells after yellow fever vaccination. One entry per CDR3 protein, called by TCRdb with MiXCR from the 5' RACE reads. The sample holds 150,000 to 200,000 distinct CDR3 sequences; about 10% are singletons and the top ten take about 40%. Source: CD8+ T cells sorted from PBMCs, taken 15 days after the yellow fever booster vaccination. The receptors were gathered from a man aged 18 to 29 who received the YFV17D yellow fever vaccine.

The V and J genes are TRBV15 and TRBJ2-7; no clear D. The CDR3 extends over 15 amino acids. V gave up 5 bases and J gave up 4 bases, with 18 bases separating them. Germline V gives CDR1 LNHNV, CDR2 YYDKDF (reference sequence). CDR3 loop: CATSPTHLPPYEQYF. CDR3 in DNA: TGTGCCACCAGCCCGACACACCTTCCCCCTTACGAGCAGTACTTC.

The V and J genes are TRBV6-1 and TRBJ2-7; a weak D match, TRBD2 (5 bases). The CDR3 has 13 residues. Trimming removed 5 bases at V and 2 bases at J, with 10 bases between. Germline V lookup: CDR1 MNHNS, CDR2 SASEGT. The CDR3 nucleotides are TGTGCCAGCAGTCGGGCCGGGGCCTACGAGCAGTACGTC. This sequence encodes CASSRAGAYEQYV.

The rearrangement links TRBV5-8 to TRBJ2-7; maybe TRBD1 (5 bases). The length of the CDR3 is 14 residues. V was clipped by 0 bases and J by 3 bases, with 10 bases between them. Germline lookup yields CDR1 SGHTS and CDR2 YDEGEE. The CDR3 DNA follows: TGTGCCAGCAGCTTGGATAGGGGAAACTACGAGCAGTACGTC. Protein product: CASSLDRGNYEQYV.

CDR3 nucleotides: TGTGCCAGCAGCCAAGATAGAAGCGGGGGGCCCACAGATACGCAGTATTTT. It encodes CASSQDRSGGPTDTQYF. This rearrangement joins TRBV4-2 to TRBJ2-3, with 9 nucleotides matching TRBD2. This CDR3 spans 17 amino acids. Germline CDR1 reads LGHNA; CDR2 reads YNFKEQ. Trimming cost V 0 bases and J 2 bases; bases outside gene matches: 6.

The V and J genes are TRBV5-1 and TRBJ2-2; a possible D gene is TRBD2 (7 bases). Trimming took off 1 base at V and 3 bases at J, with 13 bases between the two ends. The germline gives CDR1 SGHRS, CDR2 YFSETQ. The CDR3 covers 16 residues. The CDR3 nucleotides read TGCGCCAGCAGCTTGAACGGGGGGCCCTACACCGGGGAGCTGTTTTTT. It is translated as CASSLNGGPYTGELFF.

This clonotype showed up just a few times. The V gene is TRBV14, the J gene TRBJ2-1; a weak D match, TRBD2 (6 bases). This CDR3 has 16 residues. Looked up from germline, CDR1 is SGHDN and CDR2 is FVKESK. Trimming cost V 6 bases and J 5 bases, with 20 bases left between them. The CDR3 DNA reads as TGTGCCAGCAGTCTTGGTGGGCTAGCGCCCAACAATGAGCAGTTCTTC. This sequence encodes CASSLGGLAPNNEQFF. Variable domain in full (rest from reference TRBV14 and TRBJ2-1): EAGVTQFPSHSVIEKGQTVTLRCDPISGHDNLYWYRRVMGKEIKFLLHFVKESKQDESGMPNNRFLAERTGGTYSTLKVQPAELEDSGVYFCASSLGGLAPNNEQFFGPGTRLTVL.

The gene calls are TRBV7-9 and TRBJ2-4, with TRBD2 identical over 14 bases. CDR3 size: 17 residues. V trimming: 4 bases; J trimming: 3 bases; junction bases outside the gene matches: 5. The V gene's germline CDR1 is SEHNR and CDR2 FQNEAQ (reference sequence). The CDR3 loop reads CASSSTGLAGDKNIQYF. The CDR3 DNA is TGTGCCAGCAGCTCAACGGGACTAGCGGGAGACAAAAACATTCAGTACTTC.

This chain uses TRBV6-5 with TRBJ1-2; a weak D match, TRBD1 (6 bases). Trimming shortened V by 6 bases and J by 0 bases, and 20 bases separated the two germline ends. The CDR3 has 17 amino acids. CDR1 is MNHEY, CDR2 SVGAGI, per germline. The CDR3 DNA reads as TGTGCCAGCAGCCACATCAGAAACAGGGTCTCTAACTATGGCTACACCTTC. Translation gives CASSHIRNRVSNYGYTF.

This clonotype was counted ten times or more. The chain joins TRBV27 to TRBJ2-1; TRBD2 matches at 10 bases. This CDR3 region has 16 residues. Unmatched junction bases numbered 11, after V lost 7 bases and J lost 5 bases. Germline loops: CDR1 MNHEY, CDR2 SMNVEV (reference sequence). The CDR3 DNA sequence: TGTGCCAGCACCGACGCGGGGCTAGCGGGGGACAATGAGCAGTTCTTC. This translates into CASTDAGLAGDNEQFF.

V and J are TRBV7-6 and TRBJ2-7, with D maybe TRBD2 (5 bases). Germline-derived CDR1 and CDR2 are SGHVS and FNYEAQ. Trimming removed 1 base at V and 2 bases at J, with 15 bases between. This CDR3 has 16 residues. In DNA, the CDR3 is TGTGCCAGCAGCTTAGAGGCGGGTTTAGAAACCTACGAGCAGTACTTC. Translation: CASSLEAGLETYEQYF.